What follows are 27 T cell receptor beta chains derived from one specimen sequenced in a study of shared clonotypes between healthy human individuals. Profiled with immunoSEQ multiplex PCR; TCRdb holds only in-frame clones, not every one. The sample holds 2 million to 2.5 million clones; around 90% are singletons and the top ten take around 0.38%. The material sequenced was naive CD4+ T cells from PBMCs. Indicated subset: CD45RA+ positively selected. These receptors came from a man aged 18 to 29 in good health. Some clones in this sample may be carry-over from other donors' samples.

The chain has TRBV10-3 and TRBJ2-2; 12 positions agree with TRBD2. The CDR3 runs 17 residues. Germline V gives CDR1 ENHRY, CDR2 SYGVKD. With V trimmed by 11 bases and J by 5 bases, 15 bases remained unmatched. CDR3 in amino acids: CALNPASGRAWTGELFF. CDR3 nucleotides: TGTGCCCTCAACCCGGCTAGCGGGAGGGCCTGGACCGGGGAGCTGTTTTTT.

CDR3 nucleotide sequence: TGCAGCGTCCGAAGGGGGGTTGAAAAACTGTTTTTT. The encoded protein is CSVRRGVEKLFF. J is TRBJ1-4 and V is TRBV29-1; D may be TRBD1 (6 bases). The CDR3 runs to 12 residues. From germline, CDR1 is SQVTM and CDR2 ANQGSEA. Trimming stripped 6 bases from V and 7 bases from J, with 12 bases between.

This chain links TRBV4-1 with TRBJ2-5; 9 nucleotides line up with TRBD2. Trimming cost V 1 base and J 3 bases; bases outside gene matches: 6. Per the germline V gene, CDR1 is MGHRA and CDR2 is YSYEKL. The CDR3 length is 16 residues. CDR3: CASSQGSASGKETQYF. DNA for the CDR3: TGCGCCAGCAGCCAAGGGTCGGCTAGCGGGAAAGAGACCCAGTACTTC.

The chain carries TRBV19 and TRBJ2-7; D possibly corresponds to TRBD2 (6 bases). The CDR3 spans 15 residues. CDR1 and CDR2 (germline): LNHDA, SQIVND (reference sequence). V was pared by 1 base and J by 1 base, with 11 bases between. CDR3 DNA sequence: TGTGCCAGTAGTATAGTTGAGGGAGGATCCTACGAGCAGTACTTC. This translates into CASSIVEGGSYEQYF.

This sequence joins TRBV29-1 and TRBJ1-1, with D tentatively TRBD1 (6 bases). The CDR3 loop spans 13 amino acids. Trimming stripped 3 bases from V and 10 bases from J, with 18 bases between. Looked up from germline, CDR1 is SQVTM and CDR2 is ANQGSEA. This chain's CDR3 is CSVDGQTRFGAFF. The CDR3, as DNA: TGCAGCGTTGATGGACAGACCCGTTTTGGAGCTTTCTTT.

This chain uses TRBV28 with TRBJ2-4, with 8 positions matching TRBD2. CDR3 length: 16 residues. The V and J ends lost 7 bases and 4 bases, in that order; junction bases with no gene match: 12. Germline lookup yields CDR1 MDHEN and CDR2 SYDVKM. CDR3 DNA sequence: TGTGCCAGCACCACCGGGGGGGAGTTAGGTAAAAACATTCAGTACTTC. Protein product: CASTTGGELGKNIQYF.

With regard to this clone: Within the sample, other DNA sequences also encode this same CDR3. The CDR3 spells CASSLLRGNTEAFF. The CDR3 nucleotides are TGTGCCAGCAGCCTCCTGCGGGGGAACACTGAAGCTTTCTTT. The gene calls are TRBV27 and TRBJ1-1; D is undetermined. V lost 6 bases and J lost 1, with 12 bases in between. Germline V gene lookup returns CDR1 MNHEY and CDR2 SMNVEV (reference sequence). The CDR3 runs to 14 residues.

V is TRBV30 and J is TRBJ1-2; TRBD1 agrees at 10 bases. CDR3 size: 13 residues. Per germline, CDR1 GTSNPN and CDR2 SVGIG (reference sequence). V lost 3 bases to trimming and J lost 6 bases; unmatched junction nucleotides: 4. The CDR3 nucleotides are TGTGCCTGGAGGGCGACAGGGGGCAATGGCTACACCTTC. It specifies CAWRATGGNGYTF.

The V gene is TRBV27, the J gene TRBJ1-5, with 7 nucleotides matching TRBD1. The junction had 8 bases not matched to a gene; V was cut back by 2 bases and J by 7 bases. The length of the CDR3 is 15 residues. CDR1 is MNHEY, CDR2 SMNVEV, per germline (reference sequence). The CDR3 spells CASSLGRTGGQPQHF. The CDR3 region has the DNA TGTGCCAGCAGTTTAGGGCGGACAGGTGGCCAGCCCCAGCATTTT.

The table lists this clone with a count of one. At the DNA level, this CDR3 is encoded by other sequences in the same sample as well. The chain employs TRBV30 and TRBJ1-5, with D perhaps TRBD1 (6 bases). CDR1 is GTSNPN and CDR2 is SVGIG in the germline V gene (reference sequence). V was shortened by 3 bases and J by 6 bases, with 18 bases between the two germline ends. The CDR3 is 15 amino acids. The CDR3 nucleotides read TGTGCCTGGAGGGGGTTGGGGGGCTCTGGTCAGCCCCAGCATTTT. This gives the protein CAWRGLGGSGQPQHF.

This clone has a handful of counts. The rearrangement links TRBV7-9 to TRBJ2-6, with a weak D call TRBD1 (6 bases). Trimming removed 4 bases from V and 2 bases from J, with 12 bases in between. Per germline, CDR1 SEHNR and CDR2 FQNEAQ (reference sequence). The CDR3 contains 16 residues. This chain's CDR3 is CASSYPTGTGANVLTF. CDR3 nucleotides: TGTGCCAGCAGCTACCCAACAGGGACTGGGGCCAACGTCCTGACTTTC.

V gene TRBV27 combines with J gene TRBJ2-4, with 8 bases aligning to TRBD2. The germline gives CDR1 MNHEY, CDR2 SMNVEV (reference sequence). This CDR3 has 14 amino acids. The V segment lost 3 bases and the J segment 3 bases; nucleotides outside the gene matches: 1. CDR3 protein: CASSFRGGKNIQYF. The CDR3 DNA reads TGTGCCAGCAGTTTTCGGGGGGGCAAAAACATTCAGTACTTC.

This sequence joins TRBV28 and TRBJ2-5, with 12 bases identical to TRBD1. Germline V gene sequence: CDR1 MDHEN, CDR2 SYDVKM. V lost 2 bases, J lost 4 bases, and 8 bases stayed unmatched. This CDR3 is 17 amino acids long. The CDR3 here is CASSLGGTGGILETQYF. Here the CDR3 DNA reads TGTGCCAGCAGTTTAGGTGGGACAGGGGGCATCCTAGAGACCCAGTACTTC. Together with reference TRBV28 and TRBJ2-5, the CDR3 gives the full variable domain: DVKVTQSSRYLVKRTGEKVFLECVQDMDHENMFWYRQDPGLGLRLIYFSYDVKMKEKGDIPEGYSVSREKKERFSLILESASTNQTSMYLCASSLGGTGGILETQYFGPGTRLLVL.

The chain joins TRBV27 to TRBJ1-2; possible D gene TRBD1, 6 bases. Germline V lookup: CDR1 MNHEY, CDR2 SMNVEV (reference sequence). The V end lost 10 bases, the J end lost 3 bases, and 24 bases lay between the germline ends. This CDR3 spans 16 amino acids. The CDR3: CATSRGAIGYDYGYTF. The CDR3 coding sequence is TGTGCCACCTCCCGGGGGGCAATCGGCTACGACTATGGCTACACCTTC.

The chain joins TRBV6-6 to TRBJ1-6, with D perhaps TRBD1 (5 bases). Germline-derived CDR1 and CDR2 are MNHNY and SVGAGI (reference sequence). Trimming left V 10 bases short and J 6 bases short, with 13 bases between. The CDR3 is made up of 13 amino acids. CDR3 in amino acids: CATAGTPNSPLHF. As DNA, the CDR3 is TGTGCCACCGCCGGGACCCCTAATTCACCCCTCCACTTT.

The chain employs TRBV5-4 and TRBJ2-2; 8 positions match TRBD1. CDR1 is SGHNT, CDR2 YYREEE, per germline (reference sequence). The CDR3 is made up of 16 amino acids. V was clipped by 4 bases and J by 4 bases; unmatched bases: 9. The CDR3 DNA sequence: TGTGCCAGCAGCCGAAACCAGGGGGCGCGCACCGGGGAGCTGTTTTTT. This encodes CASSRNQGARTGELFF. The entire variable domain, with the rest obtained from reference TRBV5-4 and TRBJ2-2, is as follows: ETGVTQSPTHLIKTRGQQVTLRCSSQSGHNTVSWYQQALGQGPQFIFQYYREEENGRGNFPPRFSGLQFPNYSSELNVNALELDDSALYLCASSRNQGARTGELFFGEGSRLTVL.

The V call is TRBV30, the J call TRBJ2-3; D unclear. V shed 3 bases and J shed 1 base, with 8 bases lying between them. The CDR3 length is 13 residues. The germline CDR1 and CDR2 sequences are GTSNPN and SVGIG (reference sequence). CDR3 sequence reads: CAWRAPGTDTQYF. CDR3 DNA: TGTGCCTGGAGAGCCCCTGGCACAGATACGCAGTATTTT.

The chain carries TRBV2 and TRBJ2-7, with 7 bases matching TRBD1. Germline CDR1 is SNHLY and CDR2 is FYNNEI. V lost 0 bases and J lost 4; bases outside the gene matches: 3. CDR3 length: 14 residues. The CDR3 loop is CASSEATGIYEQYF. CDR3 nucleotide sequence: TGTGCCAGCAGTGAAGCGACAGGGATATACGAGCAGTACTTC.

The chain is built from TRBV2 and TRBJ1-5; tentative D call: TRBD1 (5 bases). Germline V gene sequence: CDR1 SNHLY, CDR2 FYNNEI. CDR3 length equals 14 residues. The germline V and J ends were trimmed by 6 bases and 7 bases, with 16 bases remaining between them. The CDR3 DNA reads as TGTGCCAGCAGGAACAACAGGTTACGACAGCCCCAGCATTTT. Its translation is CASRNNRLRQPQHF.

The rearrangement links TRBV29-1 to TRBJ1-5; D possibly corresponds to TRBD1 (5 bases). Per germline, CDR1 SQVTM and CDR2 ANQGSEA. Trimming left V 4 bases short and J 5 bases short, with 9 bases between. The CDR3 has 12 residues. The CDR3 region has the DNA TGCAGCGTTGTCGACAGCGATCAGCCCCAGCATTTT. Residues: CSVVDSDQPQHF.

The chain is built from TRBV11-2 and TRBJ2-2, with D maybe TRBD2 (5 bases). The germline CDR1 and CDR2 sequences are SGHAT and FQNNGV. Trimming shortened V by 2 bases and J by 4 bases, and 8 bases separated the two germline ends. The CDR3 is made up of 14 amino acids. The CDR3 loop reads CASSLYRGTGELFF. As DNA, the CDR3 is TGTGCCAGCAGCTTATATCGGGGCACCGGGGAGCTGTTTTTT.

V and J are TRBV9 and TRBJ1-1; 11 bases agree with TRBD1. The CDR3 totals 14 residues. Germline V gives CDR1 SGDLS, CDR2 YYNGEE. With V trimmed by 4 bases and J by 4 bases, 3 bases remained unmatched. The CDR3 here is CASSPGQGVTEAFF. The CDR3 nucleotides are TGTGCCAGCAGCCCGGGACAGGGGGTCACTGAAGCTTTCTTT.

This chain links TRBV5-6 with TRBJ2-7, with 7 bases identical to TRBD2. Trimming cost V 3 bases and J 2 bases; bases outside gene matches: 8. This CDR3 has 15 amino acids. Germline assignment: CDR1 SGHDT and CDR2 YYEEEE. In nucleotides, the CDR3 is TGTGCCAGCAGCTCCTTAGCGGGTCCCCCCTACGAGCAGTACTTC. Translating gives CASSSLAGPPYEQYF. Based on the CDR3 plus reference TRBV5-6 and TRBJ2-7, the full variable domain is DAGVTQSPTHLIKTRGQQVTLRCSPKSGHDTVSWYQQALGQGPQFIFQYYEEEERQRGNFPDRFSGHQFPNYSSELNVNALLLGDSALYLCASSSLAGPPYEQYFGPGTRLTVT.

This rearrangement joins TRBV7-3 to TRBJ2-1, with TRBD1 matching 7 bases. From germline, CDR1 is SGHTA and CDR2 FQGTGA. Trimming took 0 bases from V and 2 from J; bases not matched to a gene: 4. The CDR3 is made up of 16 amino acids. For the CDR3, the DNA is TGTGCCAGCAGCTTAACCGGGACAGAACCCTACAATGAGCAGTTCTTC. Translated, it gives CASSLTGTEPYNEQFF.

V usage is TRBV10-3 and J usage is TRBJ2-2; D is uncertain. Trimming took 3 bases from V and 0 from J, leaving 11 bases between them. CDR1 and CDR2 (germline): ENHRY, SYGVKD. This CDR3 contains 16 residues. The CDR3 region has the DNA TGTGCCATCAGTGAAGTCTCGACATCGAACACCGGGGAGCTGTTTTTT. Translated: CAISEVSTSNTGELFF.

This chain connects TRBV5-1 to TRBJ2-3; 11 nucleotides agree with TRBD2. This CDR3 has 20 residues. Trimming took 0 bases from V and 3 from J; bases not matched to a gene: 15. Germline V gene sequence: CDR1 SGHRS, CDR2 YFSETQ. Here the CDR3 DNA reads TGCGCCAGCAGCTTGGTAAAGACTAGCGGGACAGTCAGGAGGACAGATACGCAGTATTTT. This codes for CASSLVKTSGTVRRTDTQYF.

This chain links TRBV2 with TRBJ2-5, with D perhaps TRBD2 (5 bases). Deletions cut 11 bases from V and 3 bases from J, with 13 bases between. This CDR3 has 12 residues. CDR1 is SNHLY, CDR2 FYNNEI, per germline. The CDR3 region is CAQLVREETQYF. The CDR3 region has the DNA TGTGCCCAACTAGTGAGGGAAGAGACCCAGTACTTC.